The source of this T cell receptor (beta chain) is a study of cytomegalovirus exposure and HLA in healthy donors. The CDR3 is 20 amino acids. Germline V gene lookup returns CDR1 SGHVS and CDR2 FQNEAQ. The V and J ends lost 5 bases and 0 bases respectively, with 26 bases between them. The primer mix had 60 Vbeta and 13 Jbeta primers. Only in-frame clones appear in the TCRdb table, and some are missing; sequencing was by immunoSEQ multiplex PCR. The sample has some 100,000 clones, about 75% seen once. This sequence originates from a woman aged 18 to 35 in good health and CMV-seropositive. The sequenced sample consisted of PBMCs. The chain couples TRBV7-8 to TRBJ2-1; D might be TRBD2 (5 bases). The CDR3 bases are TGTGCCAGCAGCCTACGCGGGCCTAGCTTCCTTCCTAGCTCCTACAATGAGCAGTTCTTC. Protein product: CASSLRGPSFLPSSYNEQFF.